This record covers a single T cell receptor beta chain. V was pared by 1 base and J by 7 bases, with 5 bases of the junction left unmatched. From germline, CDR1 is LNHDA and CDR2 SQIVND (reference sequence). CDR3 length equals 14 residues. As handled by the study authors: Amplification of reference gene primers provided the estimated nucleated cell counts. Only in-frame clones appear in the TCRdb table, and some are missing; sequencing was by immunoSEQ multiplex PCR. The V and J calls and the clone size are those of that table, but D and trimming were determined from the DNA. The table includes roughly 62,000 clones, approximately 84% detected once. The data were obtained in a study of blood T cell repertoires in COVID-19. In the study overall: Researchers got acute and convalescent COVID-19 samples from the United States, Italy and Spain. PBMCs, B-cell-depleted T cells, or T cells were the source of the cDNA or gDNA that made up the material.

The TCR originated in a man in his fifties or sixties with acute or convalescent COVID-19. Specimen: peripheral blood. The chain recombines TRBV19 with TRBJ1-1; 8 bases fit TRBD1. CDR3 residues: CASSIVDRGGEAFF. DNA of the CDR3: TGTGCCAGTAGTATAGTCGACAGGGGAGGTGAAGCTTTCTTT.